This TCR beta chain was retrieved from a study of vaccination and CD4 T cells after COVID-19. Study overall: Cultures that served as controls received a CEFX pool, an HIV-1 Nef pool, or no peptide.

The CDR3 loop spans 15 amino acids. The V gene lost 1 base and the J gene lost 2 bases, with 12 bases spanning the gap. The germline CDR1 and CDR2 sequences are SGHTA and FQGNSA. As to this clonotype: The antigen remains unidentified.

Treatment given: roughly 10-day PBMC culture with coronavirus spike peptide pools or control peptides (ViraFEST assay). Oncomine TCR Beta short-read sequencing was applied to DNA from cultured CD4+ T cells. TCRdb reprocessed the PCR reads via MiXCR and lists one record per CDR3 protein. This table holds some 9,300 distinct CDR3 sequences, approximately 49% found once. The TCR sequence derives from a human donor who had recovered from COVID-19. V gene TRBV7-2 combines with J gene TRBJ2-7, with a tentative D call TRBD2 (5 bases). The specimen sequenced was CD4+ T cells from blood, cultured in vitro. CDR3 region: CASSLEYGDTYEQYF. The CDR3 region has the DNA TGTGCCAGCAGCTTAGAGTACGGGGATACCTACGAGCAGTACTTC.